This T cell receptor (beta chain) appears in the sequencing data of a study of regulatory T cells in long-lasting Graves disease (dated by TCRdb to the early 2020s). At the level of the whole study: Persistent Graves' disease was defined as persistently positive TSH receptor autoantibodies together with antithyroid drug treatment for over 5 years. Persistent Graves' disease patients were compared with newly diagnosed Graves' disease patients by peripheral blood TCR sequencing and RNA sequencing. The study was conducted in China and was registered as a clinical trial. Persistent Graves' disease patients in the clinical cohort had taken antithyroid drugs for roughly ten years on average. A total of roughly 35 samples underwent TCR sequencing: 13 from persistent and about 20 from newly diagnosed Graves' disease patients.

On this clonotype itself: Its antigen specificity is not known. The record has no base qualities; no much larger clone is one base away.

Trimmed from V: 7 bases; trimmed from J: 0 bases; junction bases lacking a gene match: 13. CDR1 and CDR2 (MNHEY, SVGEGT) derive from the germline V gene. Inclusive of the bounding cysteine and phenylalanine, the CDR3 is 17 residues long. Of the read, only the CDR3 DNA is kept; its 51 bases are in frame from base 1. What the research found in general, with its limitations: Only the TCR beta chain was sequenced and analyzed. TRBV28, TRBJ1-2 and TRBJ2-5 were preferentially used in persistent disease, while TRBV20-1 and TRBJ2-1 were favored in newly diagnosed disease. Compared with newly diagnosed patients, patients with persistent Graves' disease had lower TCR Shannon entropy and fewer highly expanded clones, which suggests clonal expansion. Peripheral blood alone was examined, since thyroid tissue, which constituted the primary lesion, could not be accessed. A larger number of public clonotypes was shared among persistent patients (fewer than 3,000) than among newly diagnosed patients (about 990). The authors noted that the small sample size was a limitation that may lower accuracy.

The time point label, as the study defines it: persistent/refractory GD, antithyroid drugs over 5 years with positive TRAb. For both TCR sequencing and RNA sequencing, RNA was extracted from PBMCs using TRIzol. Graves' disease was diagnosed according to American Thyroid Association guidelines. Patients for the study were recruited at an endocrinology department in Xi'an, China. Each patient gave approximately 9.7 milliliters of peripheral blood, collected in an EDTA anticoagulant tube. Ficoll Paque Plus density gradient separation was used to isolate PBMCs, and no additional T cell sorting was done. An Agilent 2100 Bioanalyzer and agarose gel were used to check RNA quality, and a NanoDrop 2000 was used to measure RNA concentration. Library preparation used multiplex PCR. Instrument used: Illumina HiSeq 4000. To build TCR beta libraries, CDR3 regions were amplified by Arm-PCR using iRepertoire HTBI primers. Gel purification was performed on PCR products prior to sequencing. On the study's bioinformatics: Gene usage analysis of CDR3 amino acid clonotypes used the roughly 60 TRBV and more than 13 TRBJ segments found across samples. COPE and FqMerger were used to merge filtered high-quality paired reads into contigs. Contigs were aligned with BLAST to IMGT TRBV, TRBD and TRBJ reference genes, and CDR3 was defined per IMGT. Any clonotype with a frequency above 0.1% was counted as a highly expanded clone. Shannon entropy served as the measure of repertoire diversity, while the Gini coefficient captured V-J evenness. A clonotype found in more than one individual was treated as public. TCRdb redid the processing of the public reads, applying fastp at Q25 and MiXCR, and retained in-frame beta chains. Rows are unified per CDR3 protein, each entry keeping the most common DNA and genes. The V and J calls and clone size are TCRdb's, not the authors'. The sample data list about 340,000 distinct CDR3 sequences, and roughly a fifth of these were observed just once. 29% of the sample rests with the top ten.

This chain joins TRBV6-2 or TRBV6-3 to TRBJ1-2, with TRBD1 matching 8 junction bases. The sample was peripheral blood mononuclear cells (PBMCs), taken when the disease was refractory, from a patient treated with antithyroid drugs. The clonotype comes from a female donor with Graves disease. The CDR3 loop reads CASTLTQGAYSNYGYTF. The bases are TGTGCCAGCACCCTAACCCAGGGGGCGTATTCTAACTATGGCTACACCTTC.